Presented here are 24 T cell receptor beta chains from one specimen sequenced in a study of T-cell memory formation after mild COVID-19 (dated by TCRdb to the early 2020s). Library preparation used 5' RACE. The reads were generated on an Illumina NovaSeq 6000. TCRdb took the public reads, trimmed them with fastp at Q25, ran MiXCR for clone calling and kept in-frame beta chains. Entries are consolidated by CDR3 protein sequence, retaining the most common genes and DNA. The sample yields 400,000 or so distinct CDR3 sequences; under 25% were counted once. The ten largest clones capture roughly an eighth of the sample. Sequenced input: PBMCs or a T cell subset sorted from them (not recorded which). These receptors came from an adult woman who had mild COVID-19 (a few samples of this study predate the infection). The sample titles of this study are shuffled in the database, so cell type and time point are left out; the donor was told from shared clones.

This clonotype was observed a handful of times. V gene TRBV29-1 combines with J gene TRBJ2-2; no firm D call. Germline values: CDR1 SQVTM, CDR2 ANQGSEA. The CDR3 runs to 15 residues. The V gene lost 3 bases and the J gene lost 2 bases, with 13 bases spanning the gap. CDR3 region: CSVDSGLGNTGELFF. DNA for the CDR3: TGCAGCGTTGATTCGGGTTTGGGTAACACCGGGGAGCTGTTTTTT.

The chain joins TRBV5-1 to TRBJ1-1; possibly TRBD1 for D (5 bases). The CDR3 length is 13 residues. CDR1 SGHRS and CDR2 YFSETQ come from the germline V gene. The V and J ends lost 0 bases and 7 bases respectively, with 10 bases between them. This CDR3 reads CASSLARGIEAFF. CDR3 sequence (DNA): TGCGCCAGCAGCTTGGCCCGGGGGATTGAAGCTTTCTTT. The complete variable domain, with remaining parts taken from reference TRBV5-1 and TRBJ1-1, reads KAGVTQTPRYLIKTRGQQVTLSCSPISGHRSVSWYQQTPGQGLQFLFEYFSETQRNKGNFPGRFSGRQFSNSRSEMNVSTLELGDSALYLCASSLARGIEAFFGQGTRLTVV.

This clonotype occurred a few times. The chain uses TRBV10-3 and TRBJ2-1, with a possible D match to TRBD2 (5 bases). CDR1 ENHRY and CDR2 SYGVKD come from the germline V gene. The CDR3 has 12 amino acids. V gave up 0 bases and J gave up 10 bases, with 7 bases separating them. The chain's CDR3 is CAISESQREQFF. CDR3 nucleotides: TGTGCCATCAGTGAGTCACAGCGGGAGCAGTTCTTC.

The chain couples TRBV3-1 to TRBJ1-5, with 7 bases that match TRBD1. From germline, CDR1 is LGHDT and CDR2 YNNKEL (reference sequence). The length of the CDR3 is 14 residues. V shed 5 bases and J 4 bases; nucleotides not matched to a gene: 5. The CDR3 region is CASSGARGNQPQHF. Here the CDR3 DNA reads TGTGCCAGCAGCGGAGCCAGGGGGAATCAGCCCCAGCATTTT.

This clonotype was observed a handful of times. A junction end diverges from the germline sequence, so it may reflect a read error. This rearrangement joins TRBV7-7 to TRBJ2-5; no definite D call. Germline V lookup: CDR1 SSHAT, CDR2 FNYEAQ (reference sequence). This CDR3 has 14 amino acids. CDR3 sequence: CASSLPGSKETQYF. The DNA of the CDR3 is TGTGCTAGCAGCCTCCCCGGGTCAAAAGAGACCCAGTACTTC. Together with reference TRBV7-7 and TRBJ2-5, the CDR3 gives the full variable domain: GAGVSQSPRYKVTKRGQDVTLRCDPISSHATLYWYQQALGQGPEFLTYFNYEAQPDKSGLPSDRFSAERPEGSISTLTIQRTEQRDSAMYRCASSLPGSKETQYFGPGTRLLVL.

The chain is built from TRBV21-1 and TRBJ2-2. TRBV21-1 is a listed pseudogene. The CDR3 runs 19 residues. The chain's CDR3 is CASSRGAGYRRTNTGELFF. In DNA form, the CDR3 reads TGTGCCAGCAGCAGAGGCGCGGGCTACCGAAGGACGAACACCGGGGAGCTGTTTTTT.

A few counts support this clonotype. The chain couples TRBV18 to TRBJ2-7, with TRBD2 matching 11 bases. The CDR3 length is 17 residues. CDR1 is KGHSH, CDR2 LQKENI, per germline. J gave up 5 bases and V 2 bases, and 11 bases lay outside the gene matches. DNA of the CDR3: TGTGCCAGCTCACCAATGATCAGGGGACTAGCGGACAACGAGCAGTACTTC. It is translated as CASSPMIRGLADNEQYF.

The V call is TRBV12-3 or TRBV12-4, the J call TRBJ1-5, with a possible D match to TRBD1 (5 bases). Trimming took off 6 bases at V and 6 bases at J, with 21 bases between the two ends. This CDR3 has 16 amino acids. The CDR3 DNA sequence: TGTGCCAGCAGCCGCGGACCATCCGAAAGGGGTCAGCCCCAGCATTTT. This encodes CASSRGPSERGQPQHF.

This rearrangement joins TRBV14 to TRBJ1-2, with 8 bases fitting TRBD1. Germline V CDR1 and CDR2: SGHDN, FVKESK. The CDR3 consists of 15 residues. V was clipped by 0 bases and J by 14 bases; unmatched bases: 14. This chain's CDR3 is CASSQDLRDRPEGTF. CDR3 coding DNA: TGTGCCAGCAGCCAAGATCTTAGGGACAGGCCAGAGGGGACCTTC.

The V call is TRBV20-1, the J call TRBJ1-3; D not resolved. This CDR3 contains 12 residues. V was cut by 4 bases and J by 8 bases, with 12 bases left in between. CDR1 is DFQATT and CDR2 is SNEGSKA in the germline V gene (reference sequence). CDR3 residues: CSANPFGDTIYF. Written as DNA, the CDR3 is TGCAGTGCTAATCCATTCGGGGACACCATATATTTT.

The V and J genes are TRBV2 and TRBJ2-7, with D uncertain. CDR1 and CDR2 (germline): SNHLY, FYNNEI. The germline V and J ends were trimmed by 4 bases and 0 bases, with 7 bases remaining between them. The CDR3 is 13 residues long. In DNA form, the CDR3 reads TGTGCCAGCAGTGTGAGCCCCTCCTACGAGCAGTACTTC. This encodes CASSVSPSYEQYF.

This clonotype has just a few counts. J is TRBJ2-2 and V is TRBV6-6, with 11 bases fitting TRBD2. The V gene's germline CDR1 is MNHNY and CDR2 SVGAGI (reference sequence). The V gene end was trimmed by 4 bases and the J gene end by 7 bases; junction bases not matched to a gene: 8. The CDR3 spans 16 residues. The CDR3 reads CASSSPSGRFIGELFF. The DNA for the CDR3 is TGTGCCAGCAGTTCCCCTAGCGGGAGGTTCATCGGGGAGCTGTTTTTT.

This clonotype was counted a few times. The V gene is TRBV11-2, the J gene TRBJ2-3; no firm D call. V lost 3 bases to trimming and J lost 2 bases, with 12 bases between them. Germline values: CDR1 SGHAT, CDR2 FQNNGV. The CDR3 length is 15 residues. CDR3 loop: CASSFVPLSTDTQYF. DNA of the CDR3: TGTGCCAGCAGCTTCGTACCTCTCTCCACAGATACGCAGTATTTT.

This chain links TRBV5-5 with TRBJ1-2; D is uncertain. CDR1 is SGHKS, CDR2 YYEKEE, per germline (reference sequence). The CDR3 runs 15 residues. The germline V and J ends were trimmed by 0 bases and 0 bases, with 9 bases remaining between them. The CDR3 is CASSLVSRANYGYTF. The CDR3 DNA sequence: TGTGCCAGCAGCTTGGTGTCCCGGGCTAACTATGGCTACACCTTC. Looking up the rest from reference TRBV5-5 and TRBJ1-2 gives the full variable domain: DAGVTQSPTHLIKTRGQQVTLRCSPISGHKSVSWYQQVLGQGPQFIFQYYEKEERGRGNFPDRFSARQFPNYSSELNVNALLLGDSALYLCASSLVSRANYGYTFGSGTRLTVV.

There are a few counts of this clonotype. The V gene is TRBV20-1, the J gene TRBJ2-7, with D possibly called TRBD1 or TRBD2 (5 bases each). Trimming took 0 bases from V and 5 from J, leaving 17 bases between them. Germline V gene lookup returns CDR1 DFQATT and CDR2 SNEGSKA (reference sequence). This CDR3 has 15 amino acids. CDR3 sequence (DNA): TGCAGTGCTAGAGACCCCGGGACCCAACGAGACGAGCAGTACTTC. Translating it yields CSARDPGTQRDEQYF.

V is TRBV10-2 and J is TRBJ2-1; the D is unclear. Germline V gene lookup returns CDR1 WSHSY and CDR2 SAAADI. Trimming cost V 6 bases and J 0 bases, with 12 bases left between them. CDR3 length equals 15 residues. CDR3 sequence: CASRQERSSYNEQFF. Here the CDR3 DNA reads TGCGCCAGCAGGCAGGAGCGAAGCTCCTACAATGAGCAGTTCTTC.

This clonotype was seen a handful of times. This rearrangement joins TRBV7-2 to TRBJ2-1, with 8 bases that match TRBD2. V shed 2 bases, J shed 14 bases, and the junction held 5 bases outside the gene matches. Germline V gene sequence: CDR1 SGHTA, CDR2 FQGNSA. CDR3 length: 12 amino acids. Written as DNA, the CDR3 is TGTGCCAGCAGCTTATTCGGGACTAGGGAGTTCTTC. Protein product: CASSLFGTREFF.

Only a few counts were recorded for this clonotype. The chain is built from TRBV6-2 or TRBV6-3 and TRBJ2-3; D tentatively reads TRBD1 or TRBD2 (6 bases each). CDR1 MNHEY and CDR2 SVGEGT come from the germline V gene. The CDR3 spans 15 residues. V was clipped by 4 bases and J by 2 bases, with 13 bases between them. The CDR3 DNA reads TGTGCCAGCAGTTTGGCGGGGACACCCACAGATACGCAGTATTTT. Protein: CASSLAGTPTDTQYF.

The rearrangement links TRBV29-1 to TRBJ2-7, with D perhaps assigned TRBD1 or TRBD2 (6 bases each). CDR3 length equals 12 residues. Per the germline V gene, CDR1 is SQVTM and CDR2 is ANQGSEA. V lost 2 bases, J lost 2 bases, and 7 bases lay in between. The CDR3 sequence: CSVERGAYEQYF. The CDR3 DNA reads as TGCAGCGTTGAAAGGGGGGCCTACGAGCAGTACTTC.

The CDR3 sequence: CASMVQGSETQYF. For the CDR3, the DNA is TGTGCCAGCATGGTACAGGGTTCGGAGACCCAGTACTTC. The J gene is TRBJ2-5, the V gene TRBV6-5; D perhaps matches TRBD1 (6 bases). The V gene lost 7 bases and the J gene lost 5 bases, with 14 bases spanning the gap. Germline V gene lookup returns CDR1 MNHEY and CDR2 SVGAGI. This CDR3 comprises 13 residues.

The J gene is TRBJ1-1, the V gene TRBV15; D not resolved. This CDR3 has 13 amino acids. Germline V gene lookup returns CDR1 LNHNV and CDR2 YYDKDF (reference sequence). Trimming shortened V by 3 bases and J by 1 base, and 6 bases separated the two germline ends. This CDR3 reads CATSRTRNTEAFF. DNA for the CDR3: TGTGCCACCAGCAGGACAAGGAACACTGAAGCTTTCTTT.

In its sample, this clonotype was seen a few times. V is TRBV20-1 and J is TRBJ2-3; D is undetermined. Germline CDR1 DFQATT, CDR2 SNEGSKA (reference sequence). CDR3 length: 14 residues. The V end was cut by 2 bases, the J end by 1 base, with 10 bases between. The CDR3 region is CSARLAPGTDTQYF. The DNA of the CDR3 is TGCAGTGCTAGATTAGCCCCTGGCACAGATACGCAGTATTTT.

This clonotype was seen only a few times. This rearrangement joins TRBV20-1 to TRBJ2-1; 8 nucleotides match TRBD2. After removal of 0 bases from V and 10 bases from J, the junction contained 8 bases not matched to a gene. Germline CDR1 DFQATT, CDR2 SNEGSKA (reference sequence). The CDR3 is 14 amino acids. The CDR3 nucleotides are TGCAGTGCTAGAGATAGGGCGGGGGGTAACGAGCAGTTCTTC. Translation gives CSARDRAGGNEQFF.

This clonotype was found a few times. This chain joins TRBV3-1 and TRBJ1-4; 9 nucleotides align to TRBD1. CDR1 and CDR2 from the germline V gene are LGHDT and YNNKEL (reference sequence). J was trimmed by 11 bases and V by 1 base; bases with no gene match: 8. This CDR3 spans 15 amino acids. In nucleotides, the CDR3 is TGTGCCAGCAGCCAAGGGATCCTTGGACAGGGGAAACTGTTTTTT. Translation gives CASSQGILGQGKLFF.